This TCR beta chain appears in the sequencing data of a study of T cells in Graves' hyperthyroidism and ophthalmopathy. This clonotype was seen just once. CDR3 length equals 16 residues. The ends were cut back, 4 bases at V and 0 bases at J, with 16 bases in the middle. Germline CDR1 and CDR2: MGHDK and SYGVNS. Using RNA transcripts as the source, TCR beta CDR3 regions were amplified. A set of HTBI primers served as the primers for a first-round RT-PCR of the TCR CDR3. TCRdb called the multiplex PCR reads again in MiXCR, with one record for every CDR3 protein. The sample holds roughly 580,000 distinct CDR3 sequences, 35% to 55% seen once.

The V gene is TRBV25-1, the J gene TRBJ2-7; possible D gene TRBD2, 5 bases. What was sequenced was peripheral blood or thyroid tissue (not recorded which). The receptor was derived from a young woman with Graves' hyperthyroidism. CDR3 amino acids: CASSASSVGSSYEQYF. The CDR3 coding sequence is TGTGCCAGCAGTGCTAGCTCAGTCGGTAGCTCCTACGAGCAGTACTTC.